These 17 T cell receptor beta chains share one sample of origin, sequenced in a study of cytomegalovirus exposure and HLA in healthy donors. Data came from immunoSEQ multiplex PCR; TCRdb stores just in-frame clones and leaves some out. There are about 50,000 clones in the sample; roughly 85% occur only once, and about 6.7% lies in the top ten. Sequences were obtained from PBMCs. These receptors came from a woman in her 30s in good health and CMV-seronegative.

CDR3 nucleotide sequence: TGTGCCAGCGCCAGGACAGGGGGCTACAATGAGCAGTTCTTC. Its protein product is CASARTGGYNEQFF. The rearrangement joins TRBV7-3 to TRBJ2-1; 10 bases agree with TRBD1. The J segment lost 3 bases and the V segment lost 8 bases, leaving 4 bases of the junction unmatched. The CDR3 is made up of 14 amino acids. Germline CDR1 reads SGHTA; CDR2 reads FQGTGA.

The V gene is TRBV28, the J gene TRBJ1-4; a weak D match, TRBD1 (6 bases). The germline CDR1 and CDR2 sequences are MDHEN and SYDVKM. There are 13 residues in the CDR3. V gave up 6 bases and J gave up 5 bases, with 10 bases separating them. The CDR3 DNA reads TGTGCCAGCAGAGGACAGCGGAATGAAAAACTGTTTTTT. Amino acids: CASRGQRNEKLFF.

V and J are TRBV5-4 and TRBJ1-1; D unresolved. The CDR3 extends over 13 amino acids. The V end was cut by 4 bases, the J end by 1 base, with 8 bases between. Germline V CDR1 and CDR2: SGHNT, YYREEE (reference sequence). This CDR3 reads CASSLTGNTEAFF. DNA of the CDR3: TGTGCCAGCAGCCTAACGGGGAACACTGAAGCTTTCTTT.

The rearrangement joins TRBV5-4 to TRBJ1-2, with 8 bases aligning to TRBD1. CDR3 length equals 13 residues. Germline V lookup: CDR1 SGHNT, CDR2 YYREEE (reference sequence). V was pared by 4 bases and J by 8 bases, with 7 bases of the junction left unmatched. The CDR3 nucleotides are TGTGCCAGCAGCCCAGGGGGCGGTCGCGGCTACACCTTC. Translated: CASSPGGGRGYTF.

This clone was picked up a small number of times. CDR3 nucleotides: TGCGCCAGCAGCCTTTTCGGGAAGGAGACCCAGTACTTC. Amino acid sequence: CASSLFGKETQYF. The J gene is TRBJ2-5, the V gene TRBV5-1; D perhaps matches TRBD2 (5 bases). The CDR3 covers 13 residues. V was trimmed by 4 bases and J by 5 bases, leaving 12 bases between them. The germline V gene encodes CDR1 SGHRS and CDR2 YFSETQ.

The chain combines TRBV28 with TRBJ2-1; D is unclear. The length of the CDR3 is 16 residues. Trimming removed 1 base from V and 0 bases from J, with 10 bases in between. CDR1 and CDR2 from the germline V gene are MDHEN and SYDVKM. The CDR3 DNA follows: TGTGCCAGCAGTTTATCAGGCCTTCGCTCCTACAATGAGCAGTTCTTC. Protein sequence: CASSLSGLRSYNEQFF.

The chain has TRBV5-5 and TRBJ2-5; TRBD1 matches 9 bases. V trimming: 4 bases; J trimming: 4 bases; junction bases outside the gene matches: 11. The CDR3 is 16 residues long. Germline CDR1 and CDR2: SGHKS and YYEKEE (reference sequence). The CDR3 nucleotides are TGTGCCAGCAGCCCACAACCGGGACAGGGAGGAGAGACCCAGTACTTC. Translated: CASSPQPGQGGETQYF.

CDR3 amino acids: CASSLIAGGLDTQYF. CDR3 in DNA: TGTGCCAGCAGCCTTATAGCGGGAGGTTTAGATACGCAGTATTTT. The chain recombines TRBV7-2 with TRBJ2-3; 10 nucleotides line up with TRBD2. V dropped 5 bases and J dropped 5; count of bases not matched to a gene: 7. The CDR3 contains 15 residues. Germline V gene sequence: CDR1 SGHTA, CDR2 FQGNSA.

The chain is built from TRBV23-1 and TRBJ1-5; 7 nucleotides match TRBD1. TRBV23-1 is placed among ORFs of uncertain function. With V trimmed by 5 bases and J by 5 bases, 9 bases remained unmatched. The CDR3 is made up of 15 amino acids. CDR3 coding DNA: TGCGCCAGCAGTGACCAGGGACAGCTTGATCAGCCCCAGCATTTT. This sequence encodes CASSDQGQLDQPQHF.

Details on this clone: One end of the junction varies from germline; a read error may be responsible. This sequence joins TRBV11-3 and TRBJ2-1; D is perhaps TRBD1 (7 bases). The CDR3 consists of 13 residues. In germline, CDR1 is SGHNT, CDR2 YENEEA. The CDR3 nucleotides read TGCGCCAGCAGCTCGCCAGGGGGGAATGAGCAGTTCTTC. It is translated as CASSSPGGNEQFF.

Here the CDR3 DNA reads TGTGCCAGCAGCCAATGGTCCGCCGGGGGGGAGACCCAGTACTTC. Its protein product is CASSQWSAGGETQYF. The chain combines TRBV4-2 with TRBJ2-5, with 7 nucleotides matching TRBD2. This CDR3 contains 15 residues. CDR1 LGHNA and CDR2 YNFKEQ come from the germline V gene. The V and J ends lost 2 bases and 5 bases, in that order; junction bases with no gene match: 8.

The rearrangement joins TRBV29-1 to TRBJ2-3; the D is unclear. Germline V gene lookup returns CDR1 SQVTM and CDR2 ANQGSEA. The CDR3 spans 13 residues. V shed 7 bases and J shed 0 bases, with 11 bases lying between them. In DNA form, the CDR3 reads TGCAGCGATGTCCAGGCCAGCACAGATACGCAGTATTTT. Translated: CSDVQASTDTQYF.

The CDR3 loop reads CASSLSQGLAGDNEQFF. CDR3 nucleotide sequence: TGTGCCAGCAGTTTATCCCAGGGACTAGCGGGAGACAATGAGCAGTTCTTC. The chain carries TRBV28 and TRBJ2-1; 14 bases are shared with TRBD2. From germline, CDR1 is MDHEN and CDR2 SYDVKM. The CDR3 has 17 residues. J was trimmed by 5 bases and V by 1 base; bases with no gene match: 4.

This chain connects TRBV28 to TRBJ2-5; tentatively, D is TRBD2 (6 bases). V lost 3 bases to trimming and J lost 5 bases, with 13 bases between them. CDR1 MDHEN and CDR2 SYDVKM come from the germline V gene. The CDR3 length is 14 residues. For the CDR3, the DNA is TGTGCCAGCAGTTTGGGGGGAGATCGGGAGACCCAGTACTTC. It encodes CASSLGGDRETQYF.

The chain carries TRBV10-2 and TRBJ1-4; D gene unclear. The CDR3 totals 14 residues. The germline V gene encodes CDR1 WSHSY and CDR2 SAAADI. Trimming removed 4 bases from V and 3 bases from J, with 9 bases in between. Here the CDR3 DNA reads TGCGCCAGCAGTGTCGGAGTCGCTAATGAAAAACTGTTTTTT. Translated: CASSVGVANEKLFF.

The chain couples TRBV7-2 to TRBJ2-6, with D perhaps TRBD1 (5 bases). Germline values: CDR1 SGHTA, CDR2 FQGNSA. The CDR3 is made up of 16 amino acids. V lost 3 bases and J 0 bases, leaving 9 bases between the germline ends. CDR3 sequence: CASSLAGLSGANVLTF. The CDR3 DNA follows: TGTGCCAGCAGCTTGGCAGGGCTCTCTGGGGCCAACGTCCTGACTTTC.

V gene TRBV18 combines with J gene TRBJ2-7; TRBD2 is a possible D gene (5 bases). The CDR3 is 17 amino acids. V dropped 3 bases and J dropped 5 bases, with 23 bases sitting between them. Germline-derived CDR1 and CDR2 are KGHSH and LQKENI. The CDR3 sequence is CASSPIMLGQAGNEQYF. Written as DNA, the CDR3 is TGTGCCAGCTCACCGATCATGCTTGGGCAGGCCGGGAACGAGCAGTACTTC. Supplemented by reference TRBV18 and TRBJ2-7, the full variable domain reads NAGVMQNPRHLVRRRGQEARLRCSPMKGHSHVYWYRQLPEEGLKFMVYLQKENIIDESGMPKERFSAEFPKEGPSILRIQQVVRGDSAAYFCASSPIMLGQAGNEQYFGPGTRLTVT.